The 13 T cell receptor beta chains presented below share a single source sample, sequenced in a study of blood T cell repertoires in COVID-19. Using immunoSEQ multiplex PCR, the repertoire was profiled, and TCRdb retains in-frame clones only, with some absent. The sample shows more than 95,000 clones, over 65% of them seen only once. The material sequenced was peripheral blood. Receptor source: a human donor in a cohort sampled during active COVID-19.

The V and J genes are TRBV10-1 and TRBJ1-4; 8 bases align to TRBD1. J lost 1 base, V lost 8 bases, and 0 bases had no gene match. Germline assignment: CDR1 WNHNN and CDR2 SYGVQD (reference sequence). The CDR3 extends over 13 amino acids. The CDR3 loop reads CASGQGTNEKLFF. In DNA form, the CDR3 reads TGCGCCAGCGGACAGGGAACTAATGAAAAACTGTTTTTT.

The gene calls are TRBV19 and TRBJ1-6, with 7 bases matching TRBD1. CDR1 is LNHDA, CDR2 SQIVND, per germline (reference sequence). The CDR3 is 16 amino acids. With V trimmed by 5 bases and J by 7 bases, 11 bases remained unmatched. CDR3 residues: CASSEGPGQTNSPLHF. The CDR3 nucleotides are TGTGCCAGTAGTGAGGGACCGGGACAGACAAATTCACCCCTCCACTTT.

The chain carries TRBV7-9 and TRBJ1-1, with a tentative D call TRBD1 (6 bases). This CDR3 is 14 amino acids long. Trimming removed 11 bases from V and 0 bases from J, with 16 bases in between. Germline assignment: CDR1 SEHNR and CDR2 FQNEAQ (reference sequence). The CDR3 nucleotides are TGTGCCCCTGGGGGGGCAGTTATGAACACTGAAGCTTTCTTT. Its translation: CAPGGAVMNTEAFF.

The V gene is TRBV18, the J gene TRBJ2-3, with 8 nucleotides matching TRBD1. V shed 0 bases, J shed 6 bases, and the junction held 11 bases outside the gene matches. The CDR3 is made up of 17 amino acids. The germline V gene encodes CDR1 KGHSH and CDR2 LQKENI. CDR3 protein: CASSPPKGQGAGDTQYF. The CDR3 nucleotides read TGTGCCAGCTCACCACCGAAGGGGCAGGGGGCAGGGGATACGCAGTATTTT. Full variable domain (rest looked up from reference TRBV18 and TRBJ2-3): NAGVMQNPRHLVRRRGQEARLRCSPMKGHSHVYWYRQLPEEGLKFMVYLQKENIIDESGMPKERFSAEFPKEGPSILRIQQVVRGDSAAYFCASSPPKGQGAGDTQYFGPGTRLTVL.

The chain is built from TRBV19 and TRBJ1-5, with TRBD1 identical over 9 bases. Germline V lookup: CDR1 LNHDA, CDR2 SQIVND (reference sequence). CDR3 length: 17 residues. J was trimmed by 2 bases and V by 6 bases; bases with no gene match: 11. In DNA form, the CDR3 reads TGTGCCAGTAGCCCCCGGGACAGGGCGGGAGGCAATCAGCCCCAGCATTTT. Its protein product is CASSPRDRAGGNQPQHF.

The V and J genes are TRBV9 and TRBJ1-2; D might be TRBD1 (5 bases). The V gene's germline CDR1 is SGDLS and CDR2 YYNGEE. This CDR3 has 12 amino acids. With 6 bases removed from V and 4 bases from J, the gap between germline ends came to 10 bases. The CDR3 DNA is TGTGCCAGCACCACAGGAACCTATGGCTACACCTTC. Amino acids: CASTTGTYGYTF.

The rearrangement links TRBV2 to TRBJ2-4; 13 bases line up with TRBD2. From germline, CDR1 is SNHLY and CDR2 FYNNEI. The CDR3 runs to 15 residues. V lost 6 bases and J lost 8; bases outside the gene matches: 7. The CDR3 bases are TGTGCCAGCAGCACTAGCGGGGGGGATGGGTACATTCAGTACTTC. Translating gives CASSTSGGDGYIQYF.

The V call is TRBV6-5, the J call TRBJ1-1; D unresolved. The V gene's germline CDR1 is MNHEY and CDR2 SVGAGI. CDR3 length: 12 amino acids. V was cut by 6 bases and J by 8 bases, with 13 bases left in between. CDR3 sequence (DNA): TGTGCCAGCAGCCGCCGCGTCGGGGAAGCTTTCTTT. It codes for CASSRRVGEAFF.

This chain uses TRBV5-1 with TRBJ2-7; 7 bases match TRBD2. The V and J ends lost 6 bases and 0 bases, in that order; junction bases with no gene match: 6. The CDR3 has 14 residues. Germline assignment: CDR1 SGHRS and CDR2 YFSETQ. This chain's CDR3 is CASTSGGISYEQYF. The CDR3 DNA follows: TGCGCCAGCACCTCGGGAGGCATCTCCTACGAGCAGTACTTC.

The genes are TRBV7-9 and TRBJ1-5, with no clear D. Between the trimmed V and J ends, which lost 4 bases and 0 bases, there was a span of 13 bases. Germline V gene sequence: CDR1 SEHNR, CDR2 FQNEAQ (reference sequence). This CDR3 region has 16 residues. For the CDR3, the DNA is TGTGCCAGCAGCTCCGGAGACGGGTATAGCAATCAGCCCCAGCATTTT. Translated, it gives CASSSGDGYSNQPQHF. The full variable domain, completed using reference TRBV7-9 and TRBJ1-5, is DTGVSQNPRHKITKRGQNVTFRCDPISEHNRLYWYRQTLGQGPEFLTYFQNEAQLEKSRLLSDRFSAERPKGSFSTLEIQRTEQGDSAMYLCASSSGDGYSNQPQHFGDGTRLSIL.

The chain joins TRBV15 to TRBJ1-2; TRBD1 might be the D (5 bases). V was shortened by 2 bases and J by 8 bases, with 12 bases between the two germline ends. Looked up from germline, CDR1 is LNHNV and CDR2 is YYDKDF (reference sequence). The CDR3 has 13 amino acids. The CDR3 region is CATSRPDSFGYTF. CDR3 in DNA: TGTGCCACCAGCAGACCCGACAGTTTCGGCTACACCTTC.

The chain recombines TRBV11-2 with TRBJ1-1, with D tentatively TRBD1 (5 bases). Trimming left V 3 bases short and J 1 base short, with 18 bases between. Per germline, CDR1 SGHAT and CDR2 FQNNGV. The CDR3 is 17 residues long. The DNA for the CDR3 is TGTGCCAGCAGCTTTTACAGGTCGTGGGGGGGGAACACTGAAGCTTTCTTT. It specifies CASSFYRSWGGNTEAFF.

The genes are TRBV28 and TRBJ1-1, with 7 bases identical to TRBD1. The germline V gene encodes CDR1 MDHEN and CDR2 SYDVKM. This CDR3 contains 12 residues. V gave up 8 bases and J gave up 10 bases; unmatched junction bases: 10. This CDR3 is CASQWDSRTAFF. CDR3 bases: TGTGCCAGCCAATGGGACAGCCGAACAGCTTTCTTT.